The rows below give T cell receptor beta chains drawn from one sample of a study of blood T cell repertoires in COVID-19. Data came from immunoSEQ multiplex PCR; TCRdb stores just in-frame clones and leaves some out. The table has roughly 130,000 clones, roughly 90% seen once. What was sequenced was peripheral blood. These receptors were taken from a man between 50 and 59 years old with active COVID-19. Both conserved end residues are part of each CDR3. The D gene is left open where the match is weak. The size of a clone is reported for some rows only, either as once, few or many, or as a class for expanded clones.

j_call,v_call,d_call,clone_size,cdr3_nt,cdr3_aa
TRBJ1-1,TRBV6-1,NA,NA,TGTGCCAGCAGTGAAGTGGGGGGGGTAAACACTGAAGCTTTCTTT,CASSEVGGVNTEAFF
TRBJ2-5,TRBV5-4,TRBD2,NA,TGTGCCAGCAGCCAAGCGGGGGGTTATCAAGAGACCCAGTACTTC,CASSQAGGYQETQYF
TRBJ2-7,TRBV6-2/TRBV6-3,TRBD1,few,TGTGCCAGCAGTGCAGGGGGTTCCCTCTACGAGCAGTACTTC,CASSAGGSLYEQYF
TRBJ1-1,TRBV7-2,TRBD1,NA,TGTGCCAGCAGCTTGGTGGGACAGTTGAACACTGAAGCTTTCTTT,CASSLVGQLNTEAFF
TRBJ2-3,TRBV4-1,TRBD2,NA,TGCGCCAGCAGCCAACCGGGACTAGCAGACTTGGCAGATACGCAGTATTTT,CASSQPGLADLADTQYF
TRBJ2-3,TRBV5-1,TRBD2,NA,TGCGCCAGCAGCTTGGGCGGGACTAGCGGCACAGATACGCAGTATTTT,CASSLGGTSGTDTQYF
TRBJ1-6,TRBV2,TRBD1,NA,TGTGCCAGCGAGGGACAGGGTGACTCACCCCTCCACTTT,CASEGQGDSPLHF
TRBJ2-1,TRBV6-7,TRBD2,NA,TGTGCCATCCCTGGACTAGCGGGTGGCTGGGGTATCAATGAGCAGTTCTTC,CAIPGLAGGWGINEQFF
TRBJ2-1,TRBV5-5,TRBD2,NA,TGTGCCAGCAGCTTGTTGAGCGGGAGGCGCGATGAGCAGTTCTTC,CASSLLSGRRDEQFF
TRBJ2-1,TRBV19,TRBD2,NA,TGTGCCAGTAAACGAGTGGCGGGAGGGCCGGGGAATGAGCAGTTCTTC,CASKRVAGGPGNEQFF
TRBJ1-2,TRBV5-6,TRBD1,NA,TGTGCCAGCAGCCCTGACAGGGGACGGGGCTACACCTTC,CASSPDRGRGYTF
TRBJ1-1,TRBV12-1,NA,NA,TGTGCCAGCAGCCCTCGGGAGAAGAACACTGAAGCTTTCTTT,CASSPREKNTEAFF
TRBJ1-1,TRBV5-4,TRBD1,NA,TGTGCCAGCAGCCCGACAGGGTCGGGCACTGAAGCTTTCTTT,CASSPTGSGTEAFF
TRBJ1-6,TRBV11-2,TRBD1,NA,TGTGCCAGCAGCGAGGGGACAGGGGGCGTAACACCCCTCCACTTT,CASSEGTGGVTPLHF
TRBJ1-2,TRBV18,TRBD1,NA,TGTGCCAGCTCACCACCGCCGAGACAGGGTAATGGCTACACCTTC,CASSPPPRQGNGYTF
TRBJ2-7,TRBV7-3,NA,NA,TGTGCCAGCAGCTTAACGGGGGGATCCGAGCAGTACTTC,CASSLTGGSEQYF
TRBJ2-1,TRBV4-1,TRBD2,few,TGCGCCAGCAGCCAAGCCCCAGCGGGGAACGTTGAGCAGTTCTTC,CASSQAPAGNVEQFF
TRBJ1-1,TRBV3-1/TRBV3-2,NA,NA,TGTGCCAGCAGCCAAGTACCGGGGAGGGGCGTCACGACTGAAGCTTTCTTT,CASSQVPGRGVTTEAFF
TRBJ2-1,TRBV4-2,NA,NA,TGTGCCAGCAGCCAAGAGCGGAGTGGGGGCCACAATGAGCAGTTCTTC,CASSQERSGGHNEQFF
TRBJ2-2,TRBV6-6,TRBD2,once,TGTGCCAGCAGTTTCGGGACTAGGGGTACCGGGGAGCTGTTTTTT,CASSFGTRGTGELFF
TRBJ2-1,TRBV29-1,TRBD2,few,TGCAGCGTTGAATTCCTAGCGGGGAATGAGCAGTTCTTC,CSVEFLAGNEQFF
TRBJ2-3,TRBV20-1,TRBD2,NA,TGCAGTGCTAGTCCGAAAAACTCACTAGCGGGGGAGGGAGATACGCAGTATTTT,CSASPKNSLAGEGDTQYF
TRBJ2-5,TRBV7-2,TRBD2,NA,TGTGCCAGCAGCTTAACGGCTAGCGGAGCCCAAGAGACCCAGTACTTC,CASSLTASGAQETQYF
TRBJ2-5,TRBV24-1,NA,NA,TGTGCCACCAGTGATTCCGAAACTATTGAAGAGACCCAGTACTTC,CATSDSETIEETQYF
TRBJ2-3,TRBV14,NA,NA,TGTGCCAGCAGCCAAGATAGAGGGTCGGCAGATACGCAGTATTTT,CASSQDRGSADTQYF
TRBJ1-5,TRBV19,NA,NA,TGTGCCAGTAGTATTGGGCTTAGCAATCAGCCCCAGCATTTT,CASSIGLSNQPQHF
TRBJ1-1,TRBV5-4,TRBD1,NA,TGTGCCAGCAGCGATTCCAGGGGGGTCCGCACTGAAGCTTTCTTT,CASSDSRGVRTEAFF
TRBJ2-3,TRBV25-1,TRBD2,NA,TGTGCCAGCAGTGAGTGGGGAACTAGCGGAGGGGGAGATACGCAGTATTTT,CASSEWGTSGGGDTQYF
TRBJ1-2,TRBV19,NA,once,TGTGCCAGTAGCTCACAGCTGAACTATGGCTACACCTTC,CASSSQLNYGYTF